This T cell receptor beta chain emerged from a study of CD8+CD57+ T cells in acquired aplastic anemia. Overall study: Sorting CD4+ and CD8+ cells gave DNA averaging approximately 3 ug.

Individuals selected for sequencing had exhibited CD8+CD57+ cell expansion on flow cytometry. Among the patients, all had severe acquired aplastic anemia. Details on this clonotype: No DNA is shown, since the ends of the CDR3 on it are uncertain; the CDR3 is the one TCRdb lists.

The CDR3 extends over 13 residues, inclusive of both ends. In germline, CDR1 is SNHLY, CDR2 FYNNEI. CDR3 and TCR beta VDJ profiling relied on genomic DNA as the template. Each CDR3 protein is one row after TCRdb ran MiXCR on the reads. The table lists a few hundred thousand distinct CDR3 sequences, approximately 82% of them singletons, with approximately 40% in the top ten. Sequenced material: sorted CD4+, CD8+, or CD8+CD57+ T cells (not recorded which) from PBMCs. The clonotype comes from a human donor with aplastic anemia. This chain connects TRBV2 to TRBJ2-2; the D call in the table, TRBD1, was not verified against the DNA. The CDR3 protein is CASGDWGSGAQFF.